Following are 20 T cell receptor beta chains from one sample sequenced in a study of spatial heterogeneity in lung cancer. Points from the study as a whole: It was found that expanded intratumoral alpha and beta TCR counts tracked tumor mutation counts.

The time point here: sample taken at primary tumor resection. Their antigens remain unidentified. MiXCR, run by TCRdb on the 5' RACE reads, gives a single entry per CDR3 protein. The data hold some 20,000 distinct CDR3 sequences, with about 6.5% observed a single time. This specimen consisted of lung tumor tissue, obtained at surgery. The receptors shown here come from a female donor with early-stage non-small cell lung cancer.

A word on this clonotype: A much bigger clone sits one base away, suggesting this may be a read error. This chain uses TRBV30 with TRBJ1-5; 7 bases agree with TRBD1. In germline, CDR1 is GTSNPN, CDR2 SVGIG (reference sequence). The CDR3 is 14 residues long. The CDR3 nucleotides are TGTGCCTGGCGGGGACAGTCTAGCAATCAGTCCCAGCATTTT. As protein: CAWRGQSSNQSQHF.

This clonotype appeared a few times. This rearrangement joins TRBV20-1 to TRBJ2-2; 8 nucleotides align to TRBD1. CDR1 is DFQATT, CDR2 SNEGSKA, per germline (reference sequence). Trimming at V came to 6 bases and at J to 1 base, leaving 1 base not matched to a gene. This CDR3 spans 13 amino acids. CDR3 sequence: CSADRGNTGELFF. CDR3 DNA sequence: TGCAGTGCCGACAGGGGGAACACCGGGGAGCTGTTTTTT.

This clonotype came up a few times. In DNA, the CDR3 is TGTGCCAGCCGCCGGCAAGGGCTTGAAGCTTTCTTT. Translating gives CASRRQGLEAFF. V gene TRBV27 combines with J gene TRBJ1-1, with unresolved D. Germline assignment: CDR1 MNHEY and CDR2 SMNVEV (reference sequence). The CDR3 has 12 residues. The V end was cut by 8 bases, the J end by 7 bases, with 14 bases between.

The V call is TRBV6-5, the J call TRBJ1-4; weak D call: TRBD1 (6 bases). Germline V gene sequence: CDR1 MNHEY, CDR2 SVGAGI. The CDR3 covers 15 residues. Trimming pared 6 bases from V and 2 bases from J, leaving 13 bases between. The CDR3: CASSSLGATNEKLFF. The CDR3 region has the DNA TGTGCCAGCAGCTCTCTGGGGGCGACTAATGAAAAACTGTTTTTT.

This clonotype ranks as medium-sized (0.01 to 0.1%). CDR3: CASSQVGGGNSPLHF. DNA of the CDR3: TGTGCCAGCAGCCAAGTGGGGGGAGGCAATTCACCCCTCCACTTT. V and J are TRBV3-1 and TRBJ1-6; a possible D gene is TRBD1 (5 bases). Germline CDR1 and CDR2: LGHDT and YNNKEL (reference sequence). Deletions cut 1 base from V and 7 bases from J, with 11 bases between. This CDR3 is built from 15 residues.

This clonotype was detected a few times. V and J are TRBV7-2 and TRBJ2-7; D not resolved. Germline CDR1 SGHTA, CDR2 FQGNSA. This CDR3 region has 14 residues. The V end was cut by 3 bases, the J end by 2 bases, with 11 bases between. Here the CDR3 reads CASSFRTAPYEQYF. The DNA for the CDR3 is TGTGCCAGCAGCTTTCGGACGGCTCCCTACGAGCAGTACTTC.

In this sample, this clonotype turned up many times. The rearrangement joins TRBV7-2 to TRBJ2-3, with D unresolved. V was clipped by 4 bases and J by 1 base, with 9 bases between them. CDR1 is SGHTA and CDR2 is FQGNSA in the germline V gene. This CDR3 spans 14 amino acids. The CDR3 nucleotides are TGTGCCAGCAGCTCGTTGGTCCGCACAGATACGCAGTATTTT. Translated, it gives CASSSLVRTDTQYF. Full variable domain (missing parts from reference TRBV7-2 and TRBJ2-3): GAGVSQSPSNKVTEKGKDVELRCDPISGHTALYWYRQSLGQGLEFLIYFQGNSAPDKSGLPSDRFSAERTGGSVSTLTIQRTQQEDSAVYLCASSSLVRTDTQYFGPGTRLTVL.

The sample holds many counts of this clonotype. V usage is TRBV2 and J usage is TRBJ2-2, with 9 bases lining up with TRBD1. The CDR3 has 15 residues. The ends lost 5 bases at V and 3 bases at J; junction bases unmatched: 4. CDR1 SNHLY and CDR2 FYNNEI come from the germline V gene. CDR3 sequence reads: CASSFRTGDTGELFF. The CDR3 DNA follows: TGTGCCAGCAGTTTCCGGACAGGGGACACCGGGGAGCTGTTTTTT.

This clonotype was observed at least ten times. The rearrangement joins TRBV28 to TRBJ2-3, with 9 bases matching TRBD2. The ends lost 6 bases at V and 3 bases at J; junction bases unmatched: 10. This CDR3 region has 16 residues. Germline V gives CDR1 MDHEN, CDR2 SYDVKM. In DNA, the CDR3 is TGTGCCAGCAGCCGCCTCGGTAGCGGGGGTACAGATACGCAGTATTTT. Its translation: CASSRLGSGGTDTQYF.

This clonotype was picked up many times. The gene calls are TRBV29-1 and TRBJ1-3; D call uncertain. Trimming removed 7 bases from V and 3 bases from J, with 13 bases in between. This CDR3 spans 13 amino acids. Germline assignment: CDR1 SQVTM and CDR2 ANQGSEA. CDR3 sequence (DNA): TGCAGCGCGGAGAGGCAAGATGGAAACACCATATATTTT. Its protein is CSAERQDGNTIYF.

The J gene is TRBJ2-7, the V gene TRBV28; 8 bases line up with TRBD2. J lost 7 bases, V lost 8 bases, and 16 bases had no gene match. Germline-derived CDR1 and CDR2 are MDHEN and SYDVKM. This CDR3 has 15 residues. The CDR3 DNA is TGTGCCAGCGGCTCCGGACTAGCCGTGAATGTGGAGCAGTACTTC. It specifies CASGSGLAVNVEQYF.

This clonotype was detected only a few times. The chain has TRBV28 and TRBJ1-1; 7 nucleotides agree with TRBD1. The CDR3 is made up of 13 amino acids. The junction had 4 bases not matched to a gene; V was cut back by 3 bases and J by 6 bases. CDR1 and CDR2 from the germline V gene are MDHEN and SYDVKM. In nucleotides, the CDR3 is TGTGCCAGCAGTTTCAGACAGGGTCCTGAAGCTTTCTTT. Amino acids: CASSFRQGPEAFF.

This clonotype was detected ten times or more. A read error may produce the germline difference seen at one junction end. This chain links TRBV7-7 with TRBJ2-2, with 8 positions matching TRBD2. The CDR3 sequence is 16 residues long. The germline V gene encodes CDR1 SSHAT and CDR2 FNYEAQ (reference sequence). CDR3 DNA sequence: TGTGCTAGCAGTCCCAGCGGGGGAGGGAACACCGGGGAGCTGTTTTTT. It specifies CASSPSGGGNTGELFF.

Ten or more counts support this clonotype. This chain uses TRBV20-1 with TRBJ2-1; 10 bases match TRBD2. Germline trimming cut 5 bases from V and 5 bases from J; bases unmatched to any gene: 9. This CDR3 comprises 15 residues. CDR1 is DFQATT and CDR2 is SNEGSKA in the germline V gene (reference sequence). The CDR3 DNA reads TGCAGTGCTCCGCCAGCGGGGGGGATCAACAATGAGCAGTTCTTC. Its translation: CSAPPAGGINNEQFF.

This clonotype was found many times. The J gene is TRBJ2-2, the V gene TRBV28, with D possibly being TRBD1 (6 bases). This CDR3 spans 15 amino acids. Germline V gene sequence: CDR1 MDHEN, CDR2 SYDVKM. The V end was cut by 7 bases, the J end by 5 bases, with 17 bases between. The CDR3 here is CASTSGAGWTGELFF. Written as DNA, the CDR3 is TGTGCCAGCACCTCAGGGGCAGGGTGGACCGGGGAGCTGTTTTTT.

This clonotype was seen ten or more times. The J gene is TRBJ2-1, the V gene TRBV7-8; TRBD1 might be the D (5 bases). The CDR3 length is 13 residues. Per germline, CDR1 SGHVS and CDR2 FQNEAQ. V lost 3 bases and J 5 bases, leaving 8 bases between the germline ends. The CDR3 spells CASSLTVDNEQFF. The CDR3 DNA is TGTGCCAGCAGCTTGACAGTGGACAATGAGCAGTTCTTC. The complete variable domain, with remaining parts taken from reference TRBV7-8 and TRBJ2-1, reads GAGVSQSPRYKVAKRGQDVALRCDPISGHVSLFWYQQALGQGPEFLTYFQNEAQLDKSGLPSDRFFAERPEGSVSTLKIQRTQQEDSAVYLCASSLTVDNEQFFGPGTRLTVL.

Ten or more counts support this clonotype. The rearrangement uses TRBV6-1 and TRBJ1-1; unclear D gene. The CDR3 sequence is 13 residues long. V was pared by 5 bases and J by 4 bases, with 11 bases between. CDR1 is MNHNS and CDR2 is SASEGT in the germline V gene. CDR3 residues: CASSYDPGTEAFF. The DNA of the CDR3 is TGTGCCAGCAGTTATGACCCGGGCACTGAAGCTTTCTTT.

This clonotype was counted at least ten times. The chain employs TRBV5-4 and TRBJ2-3, with a possible D match to TRBD2 (5 bases). The CDR3 is 16 residues long. Germline assignment: CDR1 SGHNT and CDR2 YYREEE (reference sequence). The V and J ends lost 4 bases and 2 bases respectively, with 17 bases between them. Written as DNA, the CDR3 is TGTGCCAGCAGCCCAGAACCCTCGGACTTCACAGATACGCAGTATTTT. Residues: CASSPEPSDFTDTQYF. The whole variable domain, filled in from reference TRBV5-4 and TRBJ2-3, reads ETGVTQSPTHLIKTRGQQVTLRCSSQSGHNTVSWYQQALGQGPQFIFQYYREEENGRGNFPPRFSGLQFPNYSSELNVNALELDDSALYLCASSPEPSDFTDTQYFGPGTRLTVL.

The J gene is TRBJ1-1, the V gene TRBV5-1; D gene unclear. Per the germline V gene, CDR1 is SGHRS and CDR2 is YFSETQ. Trimming took off 0 bases at V and 6 bases at J, with 12 bases between the two ends. The CDR3 has 14 residues. For the CDR3, the DNA is TGCGCCAGCAGCTTGGACCCTCGTGGGGCTGAAGCTTTCTTT. It encodes CASSLDPRGAEAFF.

This clonotype has a count of ten or more. The CDR3 DNA sequence: TGTGCCTGGAGTACTAGCGGGGGTGCCGCCCAGTACTTC. Amino acid sequence: CAWSTSGGAAQYF. This sequence joins TRBV30 and TRBJ2-5; 11 bases agree with TRBD2. CDR3 length: 13 amino acids. J gave up 9 bases and V 2 bases, and 5 bases lay outside the gene matches. The germline CDR1 and CDR2 sequences are GTSNPN and SVGIG (reference sequence).